The source of this TCR beta chain is a study of T cells after yellow fever vaccination. 5'RACE template switching generated TCR cDNA, adding a universal primer site and UMIs. TCRdb re-derived calls from the 5' RACE reads in MiXCR, one entry per CDR3 protein. The sample has roughly 310,000 distinct CDR3 sequences, around 4% seen once. The CDR3 is 18 amino acids. CDR1 and CDR2 (germline): SEHNR, FQNEAQ (reference sequence). V shed 5 bases and J 2 bases; nucleotides not matched to a gene: 15. Concerning this clonotype itself: Antigen specificity is unknown.

Whole-study results and caveats: FACS-sorted repertoires might harbor abundant contaminating clonotypes from the bulk population.

The specimen was PBMCs, collected on the day of the yellow fever booster vaccination. The receptor was isolated from a man between 18 and 29 years old who received the YFV17D yellow fever vaccine. The V gene is TRBV7-9, the J gene TRBJ2-3, with 8 bases matching TRBD2. CDR3 DNA sequence: TGTGCCAGCAGCCGGCCGGGAGGGGCTAGCGGAACCACAGATACGCAGTATTTT. Its protein is CASSRPGGASGTTDTQYF.